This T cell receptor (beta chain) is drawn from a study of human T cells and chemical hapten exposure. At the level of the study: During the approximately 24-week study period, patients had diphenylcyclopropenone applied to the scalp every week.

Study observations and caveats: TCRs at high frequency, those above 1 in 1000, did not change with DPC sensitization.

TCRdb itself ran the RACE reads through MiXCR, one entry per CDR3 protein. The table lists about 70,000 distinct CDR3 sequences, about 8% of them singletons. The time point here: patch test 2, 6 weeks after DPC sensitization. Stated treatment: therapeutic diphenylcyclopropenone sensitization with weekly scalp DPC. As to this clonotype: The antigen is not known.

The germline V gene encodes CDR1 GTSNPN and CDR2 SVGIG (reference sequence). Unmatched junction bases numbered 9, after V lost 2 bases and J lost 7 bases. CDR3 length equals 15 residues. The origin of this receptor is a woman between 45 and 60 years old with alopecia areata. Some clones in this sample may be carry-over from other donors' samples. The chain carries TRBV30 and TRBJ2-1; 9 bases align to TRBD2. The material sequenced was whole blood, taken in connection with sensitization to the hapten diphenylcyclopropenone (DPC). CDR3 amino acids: CAWSTPAGGGNEQFF. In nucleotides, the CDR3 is TGTGCCTGGAGTACCCCAGCGGGAGGAGGAAATGAGCAGTTCTTC.